These T cell receptor beta chains were read from a single sample in a study of blood T cell repertoires in COVID-19. Generated by immunoSEQ multiplex PCR, the TCRdb table keeps only in-frame clones and is missing some. Of around 200,000 clones detected, roughly 82% appear once; the ten largest clones hold around 6%. The specimen sequenced was PBMCs or T cells enriched from blood (not recorded which). The source is a man in his forties with acute COVID-19. Each CDR3 is given with its conserved first and last residue. The D gene is left open where the match is weak. A row's size may be missing; if present it is once, few, many or a size class.

>TRBJ2-1|.|TRBV7-2|.|13
CASSPSPYNEQFF
TGTGCCAGCAGCCCGAGCCCTTACAATGAGCAGTTCTTC
>TRBJ2-1|few|TRBV7-6|TRBD2|16
CASSPSGGSSYNEQFF
TGTGCCAGCAGCCCCTCTGGCGGGAGCTCCTACAATGAGCAGTTCTTC
>TRBJ1-2|.|TRBV24-1|.|14
CATSDFEVRRGYTF
TGTGCCACCAGTGATTTCGAGGTCCGACGAGGCTACACCTTC
>TRBJ2-1|.|TRBV15|.|13
CATSRDLHREQFF
TGTGCCACCAGCAGAGACCTTCACCGGGAGCAGTTCTTC
>TRBJ2-3|few|TRBV27|.|12
CASSTTGYTQYF
TGTGCCAGCAGTACGACTGGCTATACGCAGTATTTT
>TRBJ1-2|.|TRBV28|.|14
CASRTLGRFGGYTF
TGTGCCAGCAGAACCCTCGGCAGGTTCGGTGGCTACACCTTC
>TRBJ2-3|once|TRBV3-1/TRBV3-2|.|15
CASSPSGGGRYTQYF
TGTGCCAGCAGCCCATCGGGAGGGGGCAGGTATACGCAGTATTTT
>TRBJ1-5|.|TRBV11-3|.|13
CASSFCGRQPQHF
TGTGCCAGCAGCTTTTGCGGTCGGCAGCCCCAGCATTTT
>TRBJ2-2|.|TRBV5-6|TRBD1|15
CASRRQGASTGELFF
TGTGCCAGCAGACGACAGGGGGCGAGCACCGGGGAGCTGTTTTTT
>TRBJ1-6|.|TRBV11-2|.|18
CASSLRQATSSYNSPLHF
TGTGCCAGCAGCTTACGGCAGGCTACTAGCTCCTATAATTCACCCCTCCACTTT
>TRBJ1-6|.|TRBV5-6|.|16
CASSLVGRTVHSPLHF
TGTGCCAGCAGCTTGGTCGGGCGGACAGTTCATTCACCCCTCCACTTT
>TRBJ1-2|.|TRBV7-8|TRBD1|12
CASSLTGAGYTF
TGTGCCAGCAGCTTAACAGGGGCGGGCTACACCTTC
>TRBJ1-1|.|TRBV30|.|14
CAWSVYQGGTEAFF
TGTGCCTGGAGTGTATATCAGGGAGGCACTGAAGCTTTCTTT
>TRBJ1-4|few|TRBV18|.|13
CASHRSTNEKLFF
TGTGCCAGCCACAGGTCAACTAATGAAAAACTGTTTTTT
>TRBJ1-2|.|TRBV4-2|.|15
CASSPRKGPIYGYTF
TGTGCCAGCAGCCCCCGAAAGGGGCCGATATATGGCTACACCTTC
>TRBJ2-7|.|TRBV6-2/TRBV6-3|TRBD2|15
CASSYSGLAATEQYF
TGTGCCAGCAGTTACTCGGGACTAGCGGCAACCGAGCAGTACTTC
>TRBJ1-2|once|TRBV10-2|TRBD1|16
CASSDLHTGVSYGYTF
TGCGCCAGCAGCGACCTCCATACAGGGGTGAGCTATGGCTACACCTTC
>TRBJ2-7|.|TRBV5-1|.|12
CASSGNSYEQYF
TGCGCCAGCAGCGGCAACTCCTACGAGCAGTACTTC
>TRBJ2-5|.|TRBV11-2|TRBD2|13
CASSPGREETQYF
TGTGCCAGCAGCCCAGGGAGGGAAGAGACCCAGTACTTC
>TRBJ1-4|.|TRBV27|TRBD1|18
CASSARGQGDVLGEKLFF
TGTGCCAGCAGTGCTAGGGGACAGGGTGATGTGTTGGGAGAAAAACTGTTTTTT
>TRBJ2-5|.|TRBV24-1|TRBD1|15
CATSDLQTGKETQYF
TGTGCCACCAGTGATTTACAGACAGGGAAAGAGACCCAGTACTTC
>TRBJ2-7|.|TRBV6-5|TRBD1|14
CASSSGTGNYEQYF
TGTGCCAGCAGCTCCGGGACAGGGAACTACGAGCAGTACTTC
>TRBJ1-3|.|TRBV7-2|.|16
CASSFFPGAAGNTIYF
TGTGCCAGCAGCTTCTTCCCTGGGGCAGCTGGAAACACCATATATTTT
>TRBJ2-7|.|TRBV7-8|.|14
CASLQGIESYEQYF
TGTGCCAGCTTACAGGGAATAGAATCCTACGAGCAGTACTTC
>TRBJ2-5|once|TRBV2|.|14
CASSLMNSRETQYF
TGTGCCAGCAGTCTTATGAACTCTAGGGAGACCCAGTACTTC
>TRBJ2-7|once|TRBV27|.|12
CASSPRNYEQYF
TGTGCCAGCAGTCCGAGGAACTACGAGCAGTACTTC
>TRBJ1-6|.|TRBV7-2|.|15
CASSLERGGNSPLHF
TGTGCCAGCAGCTTAGAAAGGGGTGGGAATTCACCCCTCCACTTT
>TRBJ1-5|.|TRBV28|.|13
CAIVGGDSQPQHF
TGTGCCATCGTCGGAGGGGATAGTCAGCCCCAGCATTTT
>TRBJ2-7|few|TRBV6-2/TRBV6-3|TRBD2|15
CASSYLASGLSEQYF
TGTGCCAGCAGTTACCTGGCTAGCGGGCTGAGTGAGCAGTACTTC
>TRBJ1-2|.|TRBV3-1/TRBV3-2|TRBD1|13
CASSLGGQGGYTF
TGTGCCAGCAGCCTAGGGGGACAGGGTGGCTACACCTTC
>TRBJ2-7|.|TRBV5-1|.|12
CACQSGRGKQYF
TGCGCCTGCCAGTCGGGTCGAGGGAAGCAGTACTTC
>TRBJ2-1|.|TRBV9|TRBD2|14
CASSAASGYNEQFF
TGTGCCAGCAGCGCTGCTAGCGGGTACAATGAGCAGTTCTTC
>TRBJ2-7|.|TRBV29-1|TRBD1|11
CSRTGVVEQYF
TGCAGCAGGACAGGGGTGGTCGAGCAGTACTTC
>TRBJ1-3|.|TRBV6-4|.|17
CASSDGDRICSGNTIYF
TGTGCCAGCAGTGACGGAGACAGAATATGCTCTGGAAACACCATATATTTT
>TRBJ1-5|.|TRBV6-2/TRBV6-3|TRBD1|16
CASSFSRQGVEAAQHF
TGTGCCAGCAGTTTCTCTAGACAGGGGGTGGAAGCAGCCCAGCATTTT
>TRBJ1-1|once|TRBV28|.|11
CASTLETEAFF
TGTGCCAGTACTCTCGAAACTGAAGCTTTCTTT
>TRBJ1-1|.|TRBV19|.|10
CASRATEAFF
TGTGCCTCAAGAGCAACTGAAGCTTTCTTT
>TRBJ2-6|.|TRBV6-2/TRBV6-3|.|16
CASSLWGAGGANVLTF
TGTGCCAGCAGTTTATGGGGAGCGGGTGGGGCCAACGTCCTGACTTTC
>TRBJ2-7|few|TRBV21-1|.|11
CASSARGKQYF
TGTGCCAGCAGCGCCCGGGGGAAGCAGTACTTC
>TRBJ2-7|once|TRBV19|TRBD2|15
CASSNLGRVAGEQYF
TGTGCCAGTAGCAACCTAGGGAGGGTTGCGGGAGAGCAGTACTTC
>TRBJ1-1|.|TRBV29-1|TRBD1|14
CSVEEVRGLAEAFF
TGCAGCGTTGAAGAAGTCAGGGGGCTTGCTGAAGCTTTCTTT